This T cell receptor (beta chain) was recovered during a study of PD-L1 blockade in urothelial cancer. Background on the study: Median T cell yield per blood sample was about 140,000 cells.

Germline V lookup: CDR1 SSHAT, CDR2 FNYEAQ (reference sequence). The CDR3 runs to 13 residues. Details on this clone: At one end, the junction sequence differs from germline, possibly due to a read error.

Measured with immunoSEQ multiplex PCR; TCRdb has only the in-frame clones, and not every one. The profile shows about 90,000 clones, around nine tenths of them singletons. The V call is TRBV7-7, the J call TRBJ2-1; D is perhaps TRBD1 (5 bases). The sequences come from PBMCs, collected around atezolizumab (anti-PD-L1) treatment. This TCR was recovered from a man aged 55 to 70 with urothelial cancer. CDR3 in DNA: TGTGCTAGCAGCGAGACAGAATACAATGAGCAGTTCTTC. Residues: CASSETEYNEQFF.